The TCR beta chain described here comes from a study of beta chain features in type 1 diabetes. There are a few counts of this clone. What it binds is unknown. TCRB transcripts that were expressed got sequenced, as all of the isolated RNA had been reverse transcribed. Method: immunoSEQ multiplex PCR; TCRdb's copy keeps in-frame clones and lacks some. The sample shows under 400,000 clones, less than 15% of them seen only once. Study results and limitations: In comparison with healthy donors, patients had naive, central memory and Treg TCRB repertoires that appeared more similar. Sequencing the cDNA could make cells with high TCR expression show up more than they should.

From germline, CDR1 is SGHDT and CDR2 YYEEEE. The CDR3 is 13 residues long. With 9 bases removed from V and 3 bases from J, the gap between germline ends came to 15 bases. Sequences were obtained from central memory CD4+ T cells from blood. This chain uses TRBV5-6 with TRBJ2-5; D is possibly TRBD2 (6 bases). This TCR was recovered from a man aged 30-40 years in good health. In DNA form, the CDR3 reads TGTGCCACTCGCCGGGACTCCGAAGAGACCCAGTACTTC. Translating it yields CATRRDSEETQYF.